Reported below is one T cell receptor (beta chain). This table comes from immunoSEQ multiplex PCR, and its TCRdb copy is limited to in-frame clones, with some not included. This sample has around 100,000 clones, with about 88% found just once. These data are taken from a study of OX40 agonist ivuxolimab in advanced cancers. Germline CDR1 and CDR2: LNHNV and YYDKDF (reference sequence). The CDR3 is made up of 15 amino acids. Trimming at V came to 1 base and at J to 7 bases, leaving 5 bases not matched to a gene. The sequence came from an adult with an advanced solid tumor such as melanoma, head and neck, liver or kidney cancer. The rearrangement joins TRBV15 to TRBJ1-2, with TRBD1 matching 11 bases. The sample in question was CD4+ or CD8+ T cells sorted from blood, obtained in a trial of the OX40 agonist ivuxolimab. In DNA form, the CDR3 reads TGTGCCACCAGCAGAGGTGGACAGGGGGCCGGTGGCTACACCTTC. Translating gives CATSRGGQGAGGYTF.